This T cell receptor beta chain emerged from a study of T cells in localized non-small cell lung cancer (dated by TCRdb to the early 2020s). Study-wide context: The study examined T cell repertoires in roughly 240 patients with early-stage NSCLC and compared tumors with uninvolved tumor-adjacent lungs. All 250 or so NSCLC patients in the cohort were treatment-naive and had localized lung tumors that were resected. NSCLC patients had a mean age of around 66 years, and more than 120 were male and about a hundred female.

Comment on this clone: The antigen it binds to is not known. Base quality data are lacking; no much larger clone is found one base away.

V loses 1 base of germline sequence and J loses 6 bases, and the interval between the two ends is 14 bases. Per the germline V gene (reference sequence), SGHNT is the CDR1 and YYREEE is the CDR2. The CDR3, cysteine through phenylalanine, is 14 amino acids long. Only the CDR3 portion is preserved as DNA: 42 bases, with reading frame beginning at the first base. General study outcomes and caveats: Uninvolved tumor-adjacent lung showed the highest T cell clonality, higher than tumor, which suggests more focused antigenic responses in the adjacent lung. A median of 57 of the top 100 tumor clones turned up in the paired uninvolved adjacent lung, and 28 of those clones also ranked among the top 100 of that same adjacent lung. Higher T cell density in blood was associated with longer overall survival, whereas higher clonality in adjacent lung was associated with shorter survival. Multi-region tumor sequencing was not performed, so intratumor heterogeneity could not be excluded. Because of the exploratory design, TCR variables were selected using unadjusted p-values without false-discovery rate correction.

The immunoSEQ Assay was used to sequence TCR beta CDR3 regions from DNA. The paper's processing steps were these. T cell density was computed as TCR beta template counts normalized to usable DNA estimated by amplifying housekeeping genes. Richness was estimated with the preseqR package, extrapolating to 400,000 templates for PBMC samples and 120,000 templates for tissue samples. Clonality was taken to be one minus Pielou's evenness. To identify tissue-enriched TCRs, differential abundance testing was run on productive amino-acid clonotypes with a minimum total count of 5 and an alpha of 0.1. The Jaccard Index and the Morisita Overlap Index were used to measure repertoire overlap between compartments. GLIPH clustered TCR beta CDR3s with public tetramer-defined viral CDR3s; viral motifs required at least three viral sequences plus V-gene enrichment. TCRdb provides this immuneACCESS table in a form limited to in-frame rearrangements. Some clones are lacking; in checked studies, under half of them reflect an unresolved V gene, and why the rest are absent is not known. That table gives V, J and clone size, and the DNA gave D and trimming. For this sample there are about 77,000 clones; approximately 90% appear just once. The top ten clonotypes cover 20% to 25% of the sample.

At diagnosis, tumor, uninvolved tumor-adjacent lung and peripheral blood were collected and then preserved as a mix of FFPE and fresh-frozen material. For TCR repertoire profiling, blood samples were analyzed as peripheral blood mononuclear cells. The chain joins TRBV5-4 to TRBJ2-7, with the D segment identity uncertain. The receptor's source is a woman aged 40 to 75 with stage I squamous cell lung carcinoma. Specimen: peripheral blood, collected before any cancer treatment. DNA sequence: TGTGCCAGCAGCTTGCCCTCCTCTCAAACCGAGCAGTACTTC. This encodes CASSLPSSQTEQYF.